These 12 T cell receptor beta chains were sequenced from one sample in a study of CD8+ T cells in alopecia areata. RNA, once extracted, was reverse transcribed into cDNA for use as the sequencing template. The repertoire was sequenced with immunoSEQ multiplex PCR; TCRdb's copy has only in-frame clones and lacks some. The table has approximately 30,000 clones, less than 65% seen once. What was sequenced was NKG2D-high CD8+ T cells sorted from blood. The origin of the receptors is a human donor with alopecia areata.

This clone was found a few times. The chain joins TRBV27 to TRBJ2-3, with D possibly being TRBD1 (6 bases). V lost 6 bases, J lost 4 bases, and 8 bases lay in between. Germline CDR1 MNHEY, CDR2 SMNVEV (reference sequence). CDR3 length: 12 residues. This CDR3 is CASSPGADTQYF. CDR3 nucleotides: TGTGCCAGCAGCCCAGGGGCAGATACGCAGTATTTT.

The genes are TRBV25-1 and TRBJ2-5; D is uncertain. The J call may be mistaken, given a closer DNA end match to TRBJ2-7. The CDR3 extends over 14 amino acids. The germline V gene has CDR1 MGHDK and CDR2 SYGVNS. CDR3 protein: CASRNGKTPTEQYF. The CDR3 coding sequence is TGTGCCAGCAGAAATGGGAAAACCCCTACCGAGCAGTACTTC.

This sequence joins TRBV5-6 and TRBJ2-7; 9 positions agree with TRBD1. V shed 4 bases, J shed 3 bases, and the junction held 5 bases outside the gene matches. The CDR3 sequence is 14 residues long. Per germline, CDR1 SGHDT and CDR2 YYEEEE. The CDR3 here is CASSPGQGVYEQYF. CDR3 sequence (DNA): TGTGCCAGCAGCCCGGGACAGGGAGTCTACGAGCAGTACTTC.

This clone was picked up a small number of times. The chain combines TRBV2 with TRBJ2-6; D call uncertain. Trimming left V 8 bases short and J 2 bases short, with 7 bases between. The CDR3 runs to 13 residues. Germline loops: CDR1 SNHLY, CDR2 FYNNEI. CDR3 nucleotide sequence: TGTGCCAGCCAAAAGACTGGGGCCAACGTCCTGACTTTC. Translating gives CASQKTGANVLTF.

The chain recombines TRBV4-1 with TRBJ2-7, with 7 bases matching TRBD2. CDR3 size: 15 residues. V dropped 4 bases and J dropped 2; count of bases not matched to a gene: 8. Germline CDR1 is MGHRA and CDR2 is YSYEKL. CDR3 residues: CASSPFGGGAYEQYF. The DNA for the CDR3 is TGCGCCAGCAGCCCTTTCGGTGGGGGGGCCTACGAGCAGTACTTC.

This clone has just one count. The V call is TRBV29-1, the J call TRBJ2-7, with a possible D match to TRBD1 (5 bases). V was cut by 4 bases and J by 3 bases, with 10 bases left in between. The CDR3 consists of 12 residues. Germline lookup yields CDR1 SQVTM and CDR2 ANQGSEA. DNA for the CDR3: TGCAGCGTTGGAGCAGGGTTCTACGAGCAGTACTTC. Encoded protein: CSVGAGFYEQYF.

The chain couples TRBV7-6 to TRBJ1-2; D ambiguous. Trimming stripped 6 bases from V and 8 bases from J, with 16 bases between. Germline-derived CDR1 and CDR2 are SGHVS and FNYEAQ. The CDR3 loop spans 13 amino acids. The CDR3 sequence: CASSREAGSGYTF. CDR3 bases: TGTGCCAGCAGTCGGGAGGCGGGGAGCGGCTACACCTTC.

This clone came up a few times. V usage is TRBV7-9 and J usage is TRBJ2-7; the D is unclear. Trimming removed 5 bases at V and 5 bases at J, with 16 bases between. The CDR3 extends over 14 amino acids. The germline gives CDR1 SEHNR, CDR2 FQNEAQ (reference sequence). The CDR3 loop is CASSHDPKVHEQYF. DNA for the CDR3: TGTGCCAGCAGCCATGATCCAAAGGTCCACGAGCAGTACTTC.

This clone came up a few times. The V gene is TRBV7-8, the J gene TRBJ2-3; D gene uncertain. Trimming shortened V by 2 bases and J by 3 bases, and 3 bases separated the two germline ends. CDR3 length equals 12 residues. The germline CDR1 and CDR2 sequences are SGHVS and FQNEAQ. The CDR3 here is CASSLLTDTQYF. In nucleotides, the CDR3 is TGTGCCAGCAGCTTACTTACAGATACGCAGTATTTT.

The chain employs TRBV30 and TRBJ1-6, with TRBD1 identical over 8 bases. The CDR3 runs 12 residues. After removal of 5 bases from V and 10 bases from J, the junction contained 4 bases not matched to a gene. CDR1 is GTSNPN and CDR2 is SVGIG in the germline V gene (reference sequence). CDR3 nucleotide sequence: TGTGCCTGGGGGACAGGAGCCTCACCCCTCCACTTT. Translation gives CAWGTGASPLHF.

The chain is built from TRBV7-8 and TRBJ2-3, with 8 bases that match TRBD2. Germline assignment: CDR1 SGHVS and CDR2 FQNEAQ. V gave up 0 bases and J gave up 4 bases; unmatched junction bases: 6. The CDR3 runs 16 residues. CDR3 amino acids: CASSLAVAGGADTQYF. The CDR3, as DNA: TGTGCCAGCAGCTTAGCGGTGGCGGGGGGCGCAGATACGCAGTATTTT.

The chain couples TRBV29-1 to TRBJ2-3; no clear D. Germline loops: CDR1 SQVTM, CDR2 ANQGSEA. V was trimmed by 1 base and J by 4 bases, leaving 3 bases between them. This CDR3 comprises 11 residues. CDR3 sequence reads: CSVEGADTQYF. CDR3 bases: TGCAGCGTTGAAGGCGCAGATACGCAGTATTTT.